The T cell receptor beta chain described here comes from a study of blood T cell repertoires in COVID-19. Background on the study: The analysed material was cDNA or gDNA that came from T cells, B-cell-depleted T cells, or PBMCs.

Authors' data handling: For nucleated cells, counts were estimated from reference gene primer amplification. The table came from immunoSEQ multiplex PCR; TCRdb's copy has only in-frame clones and leaves some out. The DNA gave D and trimming, while V, J and clone size come from that table. Found here are 40,000 to 65,000 clones, around 78% of them singletons; the top ten hold 15%. Only a few counts were recorded for this clone. Sequenced: peripheral blood. The TCR was taken from a human donor with active or convalescent COVID-19. The donor label of this sample is uncertain.

CDR3 residues: CASSVATGTSPLHF. The CDR3 DNA sequence: TGTGCCAGCAGCGTAGCTACAGGGACTTCACCCCTCCACTTT. The genes are TRBV9 and TRBJ1-6; perhaps TRBD1 as D (6 bases). The V and J ends lost 0 bases and 9 bases respectively, with 10 bases between them. CDR3 size: 14 residues. Germline CDR1 is SGDLS and CDR2 is YYNGEE.